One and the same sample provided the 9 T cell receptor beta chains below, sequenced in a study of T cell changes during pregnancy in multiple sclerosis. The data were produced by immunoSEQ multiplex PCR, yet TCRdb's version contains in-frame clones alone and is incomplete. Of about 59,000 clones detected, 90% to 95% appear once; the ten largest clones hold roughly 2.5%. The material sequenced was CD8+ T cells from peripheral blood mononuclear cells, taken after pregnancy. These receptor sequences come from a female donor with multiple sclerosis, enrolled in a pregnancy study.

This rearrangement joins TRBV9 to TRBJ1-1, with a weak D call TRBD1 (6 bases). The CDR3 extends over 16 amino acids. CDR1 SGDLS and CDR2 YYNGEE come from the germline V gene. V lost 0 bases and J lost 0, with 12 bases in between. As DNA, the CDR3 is TGTGCCAGCAGCGTAGGAACAGGGTACATGAACACTGAAGCTTTCTTT. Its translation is CASSVGTGYMNTEAFF. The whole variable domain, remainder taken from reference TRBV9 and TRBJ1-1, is DSGVTQTPKHLITATGQRVTLRCSPRSGDLSVYWYQQSLDQGLQFLIQYYNGEERAKGNILERFSAQQFPDLHSELNLSSLELGDSALYFCASSVGTGYMNTEAFFGQGTRLTVV.

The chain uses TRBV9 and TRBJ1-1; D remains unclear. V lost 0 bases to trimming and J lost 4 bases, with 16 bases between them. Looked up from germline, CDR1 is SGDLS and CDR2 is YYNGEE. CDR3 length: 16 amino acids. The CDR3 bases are TGTGCCAGCAGCGTAGATCCGGGGAGCAGTAGCACTGAAGCTTTCTTT. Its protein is CASSVDPGSSSTEAFF.

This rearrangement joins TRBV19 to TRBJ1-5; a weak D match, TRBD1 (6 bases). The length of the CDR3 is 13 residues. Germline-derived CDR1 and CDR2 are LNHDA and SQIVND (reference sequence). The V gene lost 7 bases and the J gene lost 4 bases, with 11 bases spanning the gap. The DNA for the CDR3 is TGTGCCAGTAAAGAGCAGGGGAATCAGCCCCAGCATTTT. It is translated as CASKEQGNQPQHF.

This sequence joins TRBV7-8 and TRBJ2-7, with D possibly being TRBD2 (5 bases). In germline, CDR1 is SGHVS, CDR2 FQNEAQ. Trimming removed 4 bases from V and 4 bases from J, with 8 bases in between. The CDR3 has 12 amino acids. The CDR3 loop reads CASSSGVYEQYF. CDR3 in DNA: TGTGCCAGCAGCTCCGGGGTATACGAGCAGTACTTC. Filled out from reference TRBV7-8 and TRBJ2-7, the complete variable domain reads GAGVSQSPRYKVAKRGQDVALRCDPISGHVSLFWYQQALGQGPEFLTYFQNEAQLDKSGLPSDRFFAERPEGSVSTLKIQRTQQEDSAVYLCASSSGVYEQYFGPGTRLTVT.

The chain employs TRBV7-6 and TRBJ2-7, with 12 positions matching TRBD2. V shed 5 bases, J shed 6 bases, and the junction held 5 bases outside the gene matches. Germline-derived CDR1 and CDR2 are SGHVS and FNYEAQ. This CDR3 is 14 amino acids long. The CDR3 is CASSATSGRIEQYF. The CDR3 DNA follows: TGTGCCAGCAGCGCCACTAGCGGGAGGATCGAGCAGTACTTC.

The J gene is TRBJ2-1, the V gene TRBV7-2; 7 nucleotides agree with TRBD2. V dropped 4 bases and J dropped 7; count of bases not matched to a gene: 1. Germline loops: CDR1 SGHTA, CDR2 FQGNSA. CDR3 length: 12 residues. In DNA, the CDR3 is TGTGCCAGCAGCTCCGGGGGGAATGAGCAGTTCTTC. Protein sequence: CASSSGGNEQFF.

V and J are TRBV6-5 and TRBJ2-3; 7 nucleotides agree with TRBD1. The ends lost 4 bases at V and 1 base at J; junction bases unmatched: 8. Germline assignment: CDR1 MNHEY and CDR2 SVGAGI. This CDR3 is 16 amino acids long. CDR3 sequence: CASSSLVTGGTDTQYF. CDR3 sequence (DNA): TGTGCCAGCAGTTCTCTCGTTACAGGGGGCACAGATACGCAGTATTTT.

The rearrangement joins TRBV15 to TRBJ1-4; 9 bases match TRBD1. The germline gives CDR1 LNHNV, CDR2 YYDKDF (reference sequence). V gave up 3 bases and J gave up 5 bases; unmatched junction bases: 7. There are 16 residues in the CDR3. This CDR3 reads CATSRSSGTGNEKLFF. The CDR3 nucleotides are TGTGCCACCAGCAGGTCGAGCGGGACAGGGAATGAAAAACTGTTTTTT.

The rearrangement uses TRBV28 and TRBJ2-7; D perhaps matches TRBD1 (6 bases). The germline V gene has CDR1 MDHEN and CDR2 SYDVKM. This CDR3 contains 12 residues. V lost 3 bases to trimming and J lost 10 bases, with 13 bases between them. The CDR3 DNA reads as TGTGCCAGCAGTTTTGGTCTGGACAGACAGTACTTC. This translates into CASSFGLDRQYF.